These 20 T cell receptor beta chains came from one sample sequenced in a study of blood T cell repertoires in COVID-19. The data were produced by immunoSEQ multiplex PCR, yet TCRdb's version contains in-frame clones alone and is incomplete. Found here are roughly 79,000 clones, roughly 87% of them singletons; the top ten hold less than 7%. Sequenced sample: peripheral blood. Receptors originate from a woman between 50 and 59 years old with acute or convalescent COVID-19.

V is TRBV6-6 and J is TRBJ2-7; D perhaps matches TRBD2 (5 bases). The CDR3 covers 13 residues. Germline V lookup: CDR1 MNHNY, CDR2 SVGAGI (reference sequence). Trimming left V 5 bases short and J 3 bases short, with 11 bases between. In DNA form, the CDR3 reads TGTGCCAGCAGTGAGACCGGGGTCTACGAGCAGTACTTC. The encoded protein is CASSETGVYEQYF.

The rearrangement uses TRBV9 and TRBJ1-3; 7 positions agree with TRBD1. CDR1 is SGDLS and CDR2 is YYNGEE in the germline V gene. The length of the CDR3 is 16 residues. Trimming took 3 bases from V and 2 from J; bases not matched to a gene: 8. The CDR3 DNA sequence: TGTGCCAGCAGCGCGGGAGACAGGGCCGCTGGAAACACCATATATTTT. Residues: CASSAGDRAAGNTIYF.

The V gene is TRBV9, the J gene TRBJ2-2; TRBD1 might be the D (5 bases). CDR3 length: 14 amino acids. V lost 4 bases and J lost 6, with 13 bases in between. Germline lookup yields CDR1 SGDLS and CDR2 YYNGEE. CDR3 region: CASSYNRGAGELFF. The CDR3 DNA is TGTGCCAGCAGCTATAATAGGGGTGCCGGGGAGCTGTTTTTT.

The chain links TRBV7-8 to TRBJ1-2; D gene unclear. The CDR3 has 15 amino acids. Trimming cost V 1 base and J 7 bases, with 16 bases left between them. The germline gives CDR1 SGHVS, CDR2 FQNEAQ. CDR3 nucleotide sequence: TGTGCCAGCAGCTTAGGGGGAGATTTGCTGAGTGGCTACACCTTC. Translated, it gives CASSLGGDLLSGYTF.

This clone was counted only a few times. The gene calls are TRBV18 and TRBJ1-5; 7 bases align to TRBD1. J gave up 2 bases and V 6 bases, and 7 bases lay outside the gene matches. The CDR3 runs 15 residues. CDR1 and CDR2 from the germline V gene are KGHSH and LQKENI. The CDR3 loop is CASSPDRVGNQPQHF. DNA for the CDR3: TGTGCCAGCTCTCCAGACAGGGTCGGCAATCAGCCCCAGCATTTT. Looking up the rest from reference TRBV18 and TRBJ1-5 gives the full variable domain: NAGVMQNPRHLVRRRGQEARLRCSPMKGHSHVYWYRQLPEEGLKFMVYLQKENIIDESGMPKERFSAEFPKEGPSILRIQQVVRGDSAAYFCASSPDRVGNQPQHFGDGTRLSIL.

The gene calls are TRBV5-5 and TRBJ1-1; no definite D call. The CDR3 totals 14 residues. V lost 4 bases and J lost 6, with 16 bases in between. Per germline, CDR1 SGHKS and CDR2 YYEKEE (reference sequence). In nucleotides, the CDR3 is TGTGCCAGCAGCCTCGGACGGAGGGTCGCTGAAGCTTTCTTT. It specifies CASSLGRRVAEAFF.

V is TRBV3-1 (or the pseudogene TRBV3-2) and J is TRBJ2-2; D may be TRBD1 (6 bases). The length of the CDR3 is 16 residues. Germline V CDR1 and CDR2: LGHDT, YNNKEL (reference sequence). Trimming removed 4 bases from V and 3 bases from J, with 15 bases in between. For the CDR3, the DNA is TGTGCCAGCAGCCGCCAAGTGCGACAGGACACCGGGGAGCTGTTTTTT. It specifies CASSRQVRQDTGELFF.

The V and J genes are TRBV5-6 and TRBJ1-5, with 10 nucleotides matching TRBD1. V lost 4 bases to trimming and J lost 2 bases; unmatched junction nucleotides: 3. Germline V lookup: CDR1 SGHDT, CDR2 YYEEEE. This CDR3 spans 15 amino acids. CDR3 DNA: TGTGCCAGCAGCGGGACAGGGGTGGGCAATCAGCCCCAGCATTTT. Translation gives CASSGTGVGNQPQHF.

This chain uses TRBV5-6 with TRBJ1-5; no reliable D call. Trimming took 3 bases from V and 3 from J, leaving 16 bases between them. CDR3 length: 16 residues. Germline V gene sequence: CDR1 SGHDT, CDR2 YYEEEE. CDR3 loop: CASSSKGASYNQPQHF. Written as DNA, the CDR3 is TGTGCCAGCAGCTCGAAAGGAGCCAGTTACAATCAGCCCCAGCATTTT.

The chain is built from TRBV9 and TRBJ2-6; 7 nucleotides line up with TRBD1. The length of the CDR3 is 18 residues. Trimming at V came to 4 bases and at J to 0 bases, leaving 10 bases not matched to a gene. In germline, CDR1 is SGDLS, CDR2 YYNGEE. The chain's CDR3 is CASSHSRGRASGANVLTF. The CDR3 bases are TGTGCCAGCAGCCATAGTAGGGGGCGAGCCTCTGGGGCCAACGTCCTGACTTTC.

The V and J genes are TRBV6-5 and TRBJ2-1, with D maybe TRBD2 (6 bases). CDR3 length: 15 residues. V lost 5 bases and J lost 6, with 17 bases in between. Looked up from germline, CDR1 is MNHEY and CDR2 is SVGAGI. The CDR3: CASSSWGDGVNEQFF. In DNA form, the CDR3 reads TGTGCCAGCAGTAGTTGGGGGGATGGGGTCAATGAGCAGTTCTTC.

This chain connects TRBV25-1 to TRBJ1-2; D is possibly TRBD1 (5 bases). Trimming cost V 1 base and J 8 bases, with 11 bases left between them. CDR1 and CDR2 (germline): MGHDK, SYGVNS. This CDR3 is built from 13 residues. In DNA, the CDR3 is TGTGCCAGCAGTGAATGGGAGGGGCACGGCTACACCTTC. This gives the protein CASSEWEGHGYTF.

The J gene is TRBJ1-2, the V gene TRBV5-6; possible D gene TRBD1, 6 bases. Germline assignment: CDR1 SGHDT and CDR2 YYEEEE. The V gene lost 3 bases and the J gene lost 6 bases, with 12 bases spanning the gap. CDR3 length equals 13 residues. CDR3 in amino acids: CASSWTVRDGYTF. In DNA, the CDR3 is TGTGCCAGCAGCTGGACAGTTCGGGATGGCTACACCTTC.

The rearrangement joins TRBV27 to TRBJ2-1, with 15 bases matching TRBD2. The J segment lost 7 bases and the V segment lost 6 bases, leaving 4 bases of the junction unmatched. Germline V gene lookup returns CDR1 MNHEY and CDR2 SMNVEV (reference sequence). The CDR3 is made up of 15 amino acids. The CDR3 DNA reads as TGTGCCAGCAGGAGAGGACTAGCGGGGGGGAATGAGCAGTTCTTC. Encoded protein: CASRRGLAGGNEQFF.

The CDR3 region has the DNA TGTGCCAGCAGCTTACCGACTAGCGGGAGGGTTAAGAACACCGGGGAGCTGTTTTTT. This sequence encodes CASSLPTSGRVKNTGELFF. The chain has TRBV7-6 and TRBJ2-2, with TRBD2 matching over 14 bases. CDR1 and CDR2 from the germline V gene are SGHVS and FNYEAQ. This CDR3 spans 19 amino acids. The ends lost 2 bases at V and 1 base at J; junction bases unmatched: 6.

This clone was detected only a few times. The chain combines TRBV18 with TRBJ2-3, with TRBD1 identical over 9 bases. This CDR3 is 16 amino acids long. Trimming removed 5 bases from V and 4 bases from J; junction bases left unmatched: 10. Germline V lookup: CDR1 KGHSH, CDR2 LQKENI. CDR3 loop: CASSTAGTGFSDTQYF. The CDR3 region has the DNA TGTGCCAGCTCAACAGCCGGGACAGGGTTTTCAGATACGCAGTATTTT.

This clone is a singleton in its sample. The chain couples TRBV18 to TRBJ2-4, with D perhaps matching TRBD1 (6 bases). The CDR3 length is 15 residues. V gave up 3 bases and J gave up 9 bases, with 18 bases separating them. Germline lookup yields CDR1 KGHSH and CDR2 LQKENI. In DNA form, the CDR3 reads TGTGCCAGCTCACCGAATGTCGGTGGGGGCACCATTCAGTACTTC. It specifies CASSPNVGGGTIQYF.

This chain links TRBV19 with TRBJ1-1, with a tentative D call TRBD1 (5 bases). V was clipped by 5 bases and J by 1 base, with 14 bases between them. The CDR3 runs to 15 residues. The germline gives CDR1 LNHDA, CDR2 SQIVND (reference sequence). The CDR3 DNA reads as TGTGCCAGTAGTTCTCGCAGGGAGGGGAACACTGAAGCTTTCTTT. Encoded protein: CASSSRREGNTEAFF.

The chain employs TRBV5-1 and TRBJ1-1; D is unresolved. Trimming removed 3 bases from V and 7 bases from J, with 13 bases in between. CDR1 is SGHRS and CDR2 is YFSETQ in the germline V gene. CDR3 length: 13 amino acids. In DNA, the CDR3 is TGCGCCAGCAGCTATCAGCGGGAAGGTGAAGCTTTCTTT. Translated: CASSYQREGEAFF.

The chain joins TRBV23-1 to TRBJ1-2; 10 nucleotides match TRBD1. TRBV23-1 is given ORF status, its function remaining uncertain. Trimming took 0 bases from V and 7 from J; bases not matched to a gene: 8. This CDR3 is 16 amino acids long. Written as DNA, the CDR3 is TGCGCCAGCAGTCAATCCCGGGACAGGGGATTCGCTGGCTACACCTTC. Translating it yields CASSQSRDRGFAGYTF.